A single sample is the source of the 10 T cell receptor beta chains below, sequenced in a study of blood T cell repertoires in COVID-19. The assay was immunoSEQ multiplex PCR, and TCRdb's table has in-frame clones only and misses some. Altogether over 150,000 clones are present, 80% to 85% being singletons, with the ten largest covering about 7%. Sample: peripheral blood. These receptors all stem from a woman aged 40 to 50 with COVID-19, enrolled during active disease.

The CDR3 DNA sequence: TGTGCCAGCAGCGTAAACGGTCTAACCCAAGAGACCCAGTACTTC. This encodes CASSVNGLTQETQYF. The J gene is TRBJ2-5, the V gene TRBV9; D is uncertain. CDR1 and CDR2 from the germline V gene are SGDLS and YYNGEE. Deletions cut 1 base from V and 1 base from J, with 11 bases between. The CDR3 spans 15 residues.

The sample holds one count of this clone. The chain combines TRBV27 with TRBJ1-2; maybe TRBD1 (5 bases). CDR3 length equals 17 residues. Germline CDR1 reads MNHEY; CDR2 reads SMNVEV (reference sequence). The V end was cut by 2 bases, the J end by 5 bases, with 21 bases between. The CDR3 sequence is CASSLTPVGEAWYGYTF. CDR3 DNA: TGTGCCAGCAGTTTAACCCCAGTAGGGGAGGCGTGGTATGGCTACACCTTC.

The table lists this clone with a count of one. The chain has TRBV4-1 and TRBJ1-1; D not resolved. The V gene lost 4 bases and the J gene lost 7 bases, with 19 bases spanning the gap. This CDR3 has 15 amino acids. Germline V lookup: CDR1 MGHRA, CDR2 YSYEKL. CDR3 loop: CASSPRRVGSGEAFF. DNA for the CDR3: TGCGCCAGCAGCCCCAGACGGGTAGGATCTGGTGAAGCTTTCTTT.

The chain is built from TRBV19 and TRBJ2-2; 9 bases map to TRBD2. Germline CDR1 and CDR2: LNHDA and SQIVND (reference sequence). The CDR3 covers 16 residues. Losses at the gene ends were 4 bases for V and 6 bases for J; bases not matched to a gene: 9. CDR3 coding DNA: TGTGCCAGTAGTACCCCCCCGGGACTAGCCTCCGGGGAGCTGTTTTTT. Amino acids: CASSTPPGLASGELFF. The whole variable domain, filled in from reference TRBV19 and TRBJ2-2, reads DGGITQSPKYLFRKEGQNVTLSCEQNLNHDAMYWYRQDPGQGLRLIYYSQIVNDFQKGDIAEGYSVSREKKESFPLTVTSAQKNPTAFYLCASSTPPGLASGELFFGEGSRLTVL.

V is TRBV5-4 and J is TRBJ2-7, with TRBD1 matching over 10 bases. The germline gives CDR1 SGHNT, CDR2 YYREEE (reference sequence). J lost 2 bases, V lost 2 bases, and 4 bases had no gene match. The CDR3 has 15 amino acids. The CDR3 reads CASSFPGTGAYEQYF. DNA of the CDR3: TGTGCCAGCAGCTTCCCCGGGACAGGGGCCTACGAGCAGTACTTC.

Written as DNA, the CDR3 is TGTGCCAGCAGTCCCGGTCCCGATTCACCCCTCCACTTT. It encodes CASSPGPDSPLHF. This sequence joins TRBV27 and TRBJ1-6, with D unresolved. V lost 5 bases, J lost 8 bases, and 10 bases lay in between. From germline, CDR1 is MNHEY and CDR2 SMNVEV (reference sequence). This CDR3 is 13 amino acids long.

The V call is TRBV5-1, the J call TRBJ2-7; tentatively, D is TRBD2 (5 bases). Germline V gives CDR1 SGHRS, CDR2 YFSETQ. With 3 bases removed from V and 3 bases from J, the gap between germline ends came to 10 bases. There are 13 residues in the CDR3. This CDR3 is CASSYGNNYEQYF. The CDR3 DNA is TGCGCCAGCAGCTACGGGAACAACTACGAGCAGTACTTC.

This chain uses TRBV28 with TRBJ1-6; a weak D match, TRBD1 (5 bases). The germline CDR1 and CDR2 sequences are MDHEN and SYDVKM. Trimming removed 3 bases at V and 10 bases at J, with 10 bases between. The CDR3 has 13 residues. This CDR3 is CASSFGGSSPLHF. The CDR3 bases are TGTGCCAGCAGTTTCGGGGGGAGCTCACCCCTCCACTTT.

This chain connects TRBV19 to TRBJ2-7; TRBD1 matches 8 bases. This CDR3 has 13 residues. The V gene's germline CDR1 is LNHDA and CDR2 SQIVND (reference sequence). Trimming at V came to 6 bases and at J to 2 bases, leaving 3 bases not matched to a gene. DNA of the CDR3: TGTGCCAGTAGCCCGGGACAGGCCTACGAGCAGTACTTC. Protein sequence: CASSPGQAYEQYF.

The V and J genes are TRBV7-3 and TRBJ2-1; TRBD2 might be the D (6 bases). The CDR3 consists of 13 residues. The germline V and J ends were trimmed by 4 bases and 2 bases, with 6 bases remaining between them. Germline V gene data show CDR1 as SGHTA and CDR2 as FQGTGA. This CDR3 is CASSSSAYNEQFF. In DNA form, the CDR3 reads TGTGCCAGCAGCTCTAGCGCCTACAATGAGCAGTTCTTC.